The 7 T cell receptor beta chains below were found in one sample sequenced in a study of blood T cell repertoires in COVID-19. Clones were sequenced by immunoSEQ multiplex PCR, and TCRdb holds only the in-frame ones, with some missing. The sample lists over 50,000 clones, approximately 89% occurring once. Sequencing was performed on peripheral blood. All receptors come from a man aged 60 to 75 with acute or convalescent COVID-19.

The chain combines TRBV3-1 (or the pseudogene TRBV3-2) with TRBJ1-1; tentative D call: TRBD1 (5 bases). Trimming removed 4 bases from V and 2 bases from J, with 14 bases in between. Germline-derived CDR1 and CDR2 are LGHDT and YNNKEL (reference sequence). There are 15 residues in the CDR3. CDR3 residues: CASSLGARSNTEAFF. CDR3 sequence (DNA): TGTGCCAGCAGCCTTGGGGCGCGGAGTAACACTGAAGCTTTCTTT.

The V and J genes are TRBV4-2 and TRBJ1-4; D possibly corresponds to TRBD1 (5 bases). V lost 3 bases to trimming and J lost 7 bases, with 12 bases between them. CDR3 size: 14 residues. Looked up from germline, CDR1 is LGHNA and CDR2 is YNFKEQ. CDR3: CASSQVTVSEKLFF. For the CDR3, the DNA is TGTGCCAGCAGCCAGGTGACAGTCAGTGAAAAACTGTTTTTT.

The chain uses TRBV19 and TRBJ1-2, with TRBD1 matching 7 bases. The CDR3 consists of 15 residues. J was trimmed by 3 bases and V by 9 bases; bases with no gene match: 13. The germline CDR1 and CDR2 sequences are LNHDA and SQIVND (reference sequence). CDR3 sequence reads: CASFTAGTEYYGYTF. The CDR3 bases are TGTGCCAGCTTCACGGCAGGGACAGAGTACTATGGCTACACCTTC.

The J gene is TRBJ1-5, the V gene TRBV5-6; a possible D gene is TRBD1 (5 bases). The CDR3 is made up of 13 amino acids. Germline loops: CDR1 SGHDT, CDR2 YYEEEE. V lost 4 bases and J 2 bases, leaving 7 bases between the germline ends. CDR3 loop: CASSAQGNQPQHF. The CDR3 DNA sequence: TGTGCCAGCAGCGCACAGGGCAATCAGCCCCAGCATTTT.

In regard to this clone: The same CDR3 also results from other DNA sequences found in this sample. The gene calls are TRBV12-3 or TRBV12-4 and TRBJ1-2; 7 bases line up with TRBD1. This CDR3 region has 13 residues. V lost 7 bases, J lost 8 bases, and 10 bases stayed unmatched. The CDR3 region is CASIATGDGGYTF. CDR3 nucleotides: TGTGCCAGCATCGCCACAGGGGACGGGGGCTACACCTTC.

The chain joins TRBV30 to TRBJ2-7; D might be TRBD2 (5 bases). CDR1 is GTSNPN and CDR2 is SVGIG in the germline V gene (reference sequence). The CDR3 spans 13 residues. V lost 1 base and J 6 bases, leaving 13 bases between the germline ends. CDR3 DNA: TGTGCCTGGAGTGGACTAATCCGGGGCGAGCAGTACTTC. Protein sequence: CAWSGLIRGEQYF.

A single count supports this clone. J is TRBJ2-2 and V is TRBV5-1, with 9 bases that match TRBD1. CDR3 length: 17 amino acids. The germline CDR1 and CDR2 sequences are SGHRS and YFSETQ. Germline trimming cut 0 bases from V and 1 base from J; bases unmatched to any gene: 4. CDR3 sequence (DNA): TGCGCCAGCAGCTTGGACAGGGGGCGCCGGAACACCGGGGAGCTGTTTTTT. Encoded protein: CASSLDRGRRNTGELFF.